The sequence of this T cell receptor (beta chain) was determined in a study of blood T cells in healthy people across ages. Study conclusions and caveats: Estimates based on one million T cells were treated as lower bounds. Expanded clonotype changes were possibly confounded by unknown donor CMV status.

The CDR3 sequence is 13 residues long. Trimming left V 4 bases short and J 2 bases short, with 9 bases between. This clonotype has just a few counts. Its antigen is unknown. Combining a sample-barcoded 5' primer with a J-beta primer mix, a second PCR ran for 7 to 11 cycles. TCRdb independently ran MiXCR on the 5' RACE reads; one entry per CDR3 protein. This table has a few hundred thousand distinct CDR3 sequences, roughly 26% appearing once. The sequencing input was blood. The V and J genes are TRBV12-3 or TRBV12-4 and TRBJ2-7; D possibly matches TRBD1 or TRBD2 (5 bases each). This receptor was obtained from a woman between 65 and 79 years old in good health. The chain's CDR3 is CASSSSRAYEQYF. CDR3 nucleotides: TGTGCCAGCAGTTCTAGCAGGGCCTACGAGCAGTACTTC.